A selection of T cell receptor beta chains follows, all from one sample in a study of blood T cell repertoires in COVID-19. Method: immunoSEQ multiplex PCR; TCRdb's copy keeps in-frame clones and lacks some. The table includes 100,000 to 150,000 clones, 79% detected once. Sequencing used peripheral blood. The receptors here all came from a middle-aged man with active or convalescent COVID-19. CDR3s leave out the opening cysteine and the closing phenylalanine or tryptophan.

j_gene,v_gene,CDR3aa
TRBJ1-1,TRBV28,ASRGREAF
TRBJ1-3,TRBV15,ATSRTGISGNTIY
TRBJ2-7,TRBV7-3,ASSPGLASYEQY
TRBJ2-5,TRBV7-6,ASSRRGGLQETQY
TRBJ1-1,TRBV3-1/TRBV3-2,ASRSAGRNTEAF
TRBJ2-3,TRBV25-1,ASSAGGTDTQY
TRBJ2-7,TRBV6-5,ASSYRYEQY
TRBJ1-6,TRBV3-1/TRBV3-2,ASGGGTAYNSPLH
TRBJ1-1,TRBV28,ASSFEGRGAF
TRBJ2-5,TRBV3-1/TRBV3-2,ASSLLQETQY
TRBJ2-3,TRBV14,ASSLNRLALTDTQY
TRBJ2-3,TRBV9,ASRQQGTDTQY
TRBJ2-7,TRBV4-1,ANSSRQGEPPEQY
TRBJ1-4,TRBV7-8,ASSLRDRGLGEKLF
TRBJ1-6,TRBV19,ASSIEGVNSPLH
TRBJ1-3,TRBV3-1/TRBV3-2,ASSLDRSGNTIY
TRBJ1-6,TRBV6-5,ASSYGDSSPLH
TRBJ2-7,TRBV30,AWGGVYEQY
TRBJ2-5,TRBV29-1,SVVKGALETQY
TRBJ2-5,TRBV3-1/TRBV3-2,ASSQDWDSGNQETQY
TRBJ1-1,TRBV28,ASTRTGDTEAF
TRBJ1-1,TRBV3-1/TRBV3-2,ASSLGQGRTEAF
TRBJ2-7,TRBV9,ASSAGQGPYEQY
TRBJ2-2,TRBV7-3,ASSSYTGELF
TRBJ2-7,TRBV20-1,SASMRGGLYEQY
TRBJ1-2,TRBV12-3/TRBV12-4,ASTYGGLGGYT
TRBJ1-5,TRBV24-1,AKKGHRQPQH
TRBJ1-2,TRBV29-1,SVPGTGYGYT
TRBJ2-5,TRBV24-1,ATSDFLAATQY
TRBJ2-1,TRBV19,ASSSPGGKPYNEQF
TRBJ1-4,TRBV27,ASSRSGSNEKLF
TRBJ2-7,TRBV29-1,SVEVGARVGIYEQY